This T cell receptor (beta chain) stems from a study of Graves' ophthalmopathy and Graves' hyperthyroidism. General study points: Ophthalmopathy progression was predicted with roughly 68% sensitivity and roughly 72% specificity. Classification of ophthalmopathy versus stable hyperthyroidism by a 13-signature model yielded 85% to 90% sensitivity and around 76% specificity. Thyroid clonotypes that were expanded above 0.001 frequency mostly also appeared in blood.

Amplification from RNA transcripts yielded the TCR beta CDR3 regions. RT-PCR was first run with HTBI primers, then multiplex PCR in a second round. MiXCR, run by TCRdb on the multiplex PCR reads, gives a single entry per CDR3 protein. The data show over 45,000 distinct CDR3 sequences, around 45% seen once. On this clonotype itself: Its antigen is still unknown.

There are 13 residues in the CDR3. CDR1 is DFQATT and CDR2 is SNEGSKA in the germline V gene (reference sequence). The germline V and J ends were trimmed by 4 bases and 0 bases, with 6 bases remaining between them. Ophthalmopathy was moderately-to-severely active, CAS at least 3, NOSPECS at least 4, lasting under 3 months. Sequenced material: peripheral blood. The chain combines TRBV20-1 with TRBJ1-4; TRBD1 might be the D (5 bases). This clonotype was obtained from an adult man with Graves' ophthalmopathy. CDR3 sequence: CSATGPTNEKLFF. The CDR3, as DNA: TGCAGTGCTACGGGGCCAACTAATGAAAAACTGTTTTTT.